This passage covers 15 T cell receptor beta chains from one sample sequenced in a study of T cells after yellow fever vaccination. A single record per CDR3 protein comes from TCRdb applying MiXCR to the 5' RACE reads. The sample has fewer than 350,000 distinct CDR3 sequences; around 4.3% are singletons. Material: PBMCs, obtained 15 days after the yellow fever booster vaccination. These receptors all stem from a man aged 18 to 29 who received the YFV17D yellow fever vaccine.

This clonotype was counted at least ten times. The rearrangement uses TRBV13 and TRBJ2-1; D gene uncertain. The CDR3 has 15 residues. Trimming stripped 5 bases from V and 9 bases from J, with 20 bases between. Per germline, CDR1 PRHDT and CDR2 FYEKMQ (reference sequence). The CDR3 loop reads CASSEALVVDSEQFF. CDR3 in DNA: TGTGCCAGCAGCGAGGCCCTAGTTGTGGATAGTGAGCAGTTCTTC.

This clonotype came up many times. The chain employs TRBV5-1 and TRBJ2-1, with 15 positions matching TRBD2. This CDR3 spans 18 amino acids. The germline CDR1 and CDR2 sequences are SGHRS and YFSETQ. V lost 3 bases, J lost 8 bases, and 12 bases stayed unmatched. Here the CDR3 DNA reads TGCGCCAGCAGCTCCGGGACTAGCGGGGGGCCCTACAGGGATGAGCAGTTCTTC. Residues: CASSSGTSGGPYRDEQFF.

The chain joins TRBV18 to TRBJ1-6; TRBD1 might be the D (5 bases). Germline loops: CDR1 KGHSH, CDR2 LQKENI. Trimming took 0 bases from V and 9 from J, leaving 15 bases between them. CDR3 length: 16 amino acids. This CDR3 is CASSPPSGQGTSPLHF. CDR3 bases: TGTGCCAGCTCACCACCGAGTGGGCAGGGAACTTCACCCCTCCACTTT.

The table lists this clonotype with many counts. This sequence joins TRBV20-1 and TRBJ1-2, with TRBD1 identical over 8 bases. Per germline, CDR1 DFQATT and CDR2 SNEGSKA (reference sequence). This CDR3 comprises 12 residues. J lost 7 bases, V lost 6 bases, and 7 bases had no gene match. CDR3 loop: CSARQGFVGYTF. The CDR3 bases are TGCAGTGCGAGACAGGGGTTCGTTGGCTACACCTTC.

To note about this clonotype: A much larger clonotype is one base distant, so this may be a read error. The chain has TRBV5-4 and TRBJ1-1; D is ambiguous. V lost 6 bases to trimming and J lost 1 base, with 16 bases between them. The CDR3 is 15 residues long. Germline-derived CDR1 and CDR2 are SGHNT and YYREEE (reference sequence). Here the CDR3 DNA reads TGTGCCAGCACCGCTCGGGTCAGGCAGAACACTGAAGCTTTCTTT. It encodes CASTARVRQNTEAFF.

This clonotype occurred many times. This chain's CDR3 is CASSEGEAAGNTIYF. CDR3 in DNA: TGTGCCAGCAGCGAGGGGGAAGCGGCCGGAAACACCATATATTTT. The rearrangement links TRBV9 to TRBJ1-3; TRBD1 might be the D (6 bases). Germline assignment: CDR1 SGDLS and CDR2 YYNGEE. This CDR3 is built from 15 residues. The V end lost 3 bases, the J end lost 4 bases, and 14 bases lay between the germline ends.

This clonotype was seen at least ten times. The chain combines TRBV6-6 with TRBJ2-1; 9 positions agree with TRBD2. Losses at the gene ends were 0 bases for V and 6 bases for J; bases not matched to a gene: 6. CDR1 and CDR2 (germline): MNHNY, SVGAGI (reference sequence). The CDR3 is 16 amino acids. The CDR3 region is CASSYSSAGGANEQFF. The CDR3 DNA reads as TGTGCCAGCAGTTACTCGTCGGCGGGGGGGGCCAATGAGCAGTTCTTC.

This clonotype was observed many times. The chain is built from TRBV2 and TRBJ2-5; 8 positions agree with TRBD2. CDR1 and CDR2 (germline): SNHLY, FYNNEI. The CDR3 spans 11 residues. Trimming took 9 bases from V and 5 from J; bases not matched to a gene: 2. CDR3 sequence: CASSGGETQYF. Written as DNA, the CDR3 is TGTGCCAGTTCGGGGGGGGAGACCCAGTACTTC. The full variable domain, rest sourced from reference TRBV2 and TRBJ2-5, is EPEVTQTPSHQVTQMGQEVILRCVPISNHLYFYWYRQILGQKVEFLVSFYNNEISEKSEIFDDQFSVERPDGSNFTLKIRSTKLEDSAMYFCASSGGETQYFGPGTRLLVL.

This clonotype has only a few counts. V gene TRBV7-3 combines with J gene TRBJ2-2; D unclear. The CDR3 is made up of 14 amino acids. Germline-derived CDR1 and CDR2 are SGHTA and FQGTGA. The V and J ends lost 4 bases and 6 bases respectively, with 12 bases between them. The chain's CDR3 is CASSSPDLPGELFF. CDR3 in DNA: TGTGCCAGCAGCTCCCCCGATCTACCCGGGGAGCTGTTTTTT. Together with reference TRBV7-3 and TRBJ2-2, the CDR3 gives the full variable domain: GAGVSQTPSNKVTEKGKYVELRCDPISGHTALYWYRQSLGQGPEFLIYFQGTGAADDSGLPNDRFFAVRPEGSVSTLKIQRTERGDSAVYLCASSSPDLPGELFFGEGSRLTVL.

This clonotype has a handful of counts. This chain uses TRBV4-3 with TRBJ1-2; a weak D match, TRBD1 (5 bases). CDR3 length equals 16 residues. Germline lookup yields CDR1 LGHNA and CDR2 YSLEER. V was cut by 0 bases and J by 2 bases, with 13 bases left in between. The CDR3 DNA reads as TGCGCCAGCAGCCAAGAATCTCGGGGGTACAACTATGGCTACACCTTC. This encodes CASSQESRGYNYGYTF.

The V call is TRBV30, the J call TRBJ2-1; D is undetermined. Germline CDR1 is GTSNPN and CDR2 is SVGIG (reference sequence). CDR3 size: 14 residues. V shed 2 bases and J shed 8 bases, with 16 bases lying between them. The CDR3 bases are TGTGCCTGGAGTCCGCCGGGCCCTTACCATGAGCAGTTCTTC. Translation: CAWSPPGPYHEQFF.

The V and J genes are TRBV5-1 and TRBJ1-2; D might be TRBD1 (6 bases). V was clipped by 4 bases and J by 0 bases, with 10 bases between them. This CDR3 has 14 amino acids. The V gene's germline CDR1 is SGHRS and CDR2 YFSETQ. The CDR3 DNA is TGCGCCAGCAGCCTGACAGGAGCTAACTATGGCTACACCTTC. Protein product: CASSLTGANYGYTF.

The table lists this clonotype with many counts. The CDR3 is CASSLEGSTDTQYF. CDR3 nucleotides: TGTGCCAGCAGCTTGGAGGGGAGCACAGATACGCAGTATTTT. The genes are TRBV7-9 and TRBJ2-3; weak D call: TRBD2 (6 bases). Trimming shortened V by 3 bases and J by 0 bases, and 7 bases separated the two germline ends. This CDR3 is 14 amino acids long. Germline V gives CDR1 SEHNR, CDR2 FQNEAQ (reference sequence).

The V gene is TRBV19, the J gene TRBJ2-1; 7 bases match TRBD1. Germline trimming cut 5 bases from V and 7 bases from J; bases unmatched to any gene: 11. Germline CDR1 reads LNHDA; CDR2 reads SQIVND (reference sequence). This CDR3 is built from 15 residues. The CDR3 DNA follows: TGTGCCAGTAGTCCTCTCGACAGGGCTGGGAATGAGCAGTTCTTC. This gives the protein CASSPLDRAGNEQFF.

The chain joins TRBV20-1 to TRBJ1-6; maybe TRBD1 (5 bases). CDR3 length equals 16 residues. Per germline, CDR1 DFQATT and CDR2 SNEGSKA (reference sequence). V was shortened by 2 bases and J by 0 bases, with 11 bases between the two germline ends. Here the CDR3 DNA reads TGCAGTGCTAGATCCAGGGCTAGCTCCTATAATTCACCCCTCCACTTT. The encoded protein is CSARSRASSYNSPLHF.